The following is a T cell receptor (beta chain) sequence with its context. Assay used: immunoSEQ multiplex PCR; TCRdb lists only in-frame clones, some missing. The sample comprises tens of thousands of clones, 86% of which are singletons, and about 13% rests with the top ten. This record comes from a study of OX40 agonist ivuxolimab in advanced cancers. The sample was CD4+ or CD8+ T cells sorted from blood, taken in a trial of the OX40 agonist ivuxolimab. This TCR was recovered from an adult with an advanced solid tumor such as melanoma, head and neck, liver or kidney cancer.

The CDR3 bases are TGTGCCAGCAGAAAAAGAAAACCACCCTACGAGCAGTACTTC. Encoded protein: CASRKRKPPYEQYF. This chain connects TRBV6-1 to TRBJ2-7; D remains ambiguous. The CDR3 is 14 residues long. With 6 bases removed from V and 2 bases from J, the gap between germline ends came to 14 bases. Germline values: CDR1 MNHNS, CDR2 SASEGT.